The 9 T cell receptor beta chains presented below share a single source sample, sequenced in a study of blood T cell repertoires in COVID-19. The repertoire was sequenced with immunoSEQ multiplex PCR; TCRdb's copy has only in-frame clones and lacks some. The sample includes more than 65,000 clones, over 80% of them seen just once. The sample comprised peripheral blood. The receptors were sampled from a woman aged 50 to 60 with acute or convalescent COVID-19.

The chain links TRBV28 to TRBJ2-2; a weak D match, TRBD2 (6 bases). Trimming stripped 8 bases from V and 3 bases from J, with 13 bases between. Germline V gene data show CDR1 as MDHEN and CDR2 as SYDVKM. CDR3 length: 14 amino acids. CDR3 sequence: CASGGLAYTGELFF. CDR3 nucleotides: TGTGCCAGCGGAGGTCTAGCGTACACCGGGGAGCTGTTTTTT.

This clone was observed a single time. The chain employs TRBV7-6 and TRBJ2-7; D possibly corresponds to TRBD1 (6 bases). V was cut by 1 base and J by 5 bases, with 15 bases left in between. This CDR3 region has 15 residues. The germline CDR1 and CDR2 sequences are SGHVS and FNYEAQ. The CDR3 loop reads CASSLGMGARDEQYF. The CDR3, as DNA: TGTGCCAGCAGCTTAGGTATGGGGGCGCGAGACGAGCAGTACTTC. The variable domain in full, with the rest retrieved from reference TRBV7-6 and TRBJ2-7, is GAGVSQSPRYKVTKRGQDVALRCDPISGHVSLYWYRQALGQGPEFLTYFNYEAQQDKSGLPNDRFSAERPEGSISTLTIQRTEQRDSAMYRCASSLGMGARDEQYFGPGTRLTVT.

This sequence joins TRBV15 and TRBJ2-1; possible D gene TRBD2, 5 bases. Germline CDR1 is LNHNV and CDR2 is YYDKDF (reference sequence). Trimming took 0 bases from V and 10 from J, leaving 13 bases between them. There are 14 residues in the CDR3. Here the CDR3 DNA reads TGTGCCACCAGCAGAGATAGGGCAGCGGTAGAGCAGTTCTTC. Translated, it gives CATSRDRAAVEQFF.

This clone is medium-sized (0.01 to 0.1%) in the sample. The V and J genes are TRBV13 and TRBJ2-7; maybe TRBD1 (6 bases). This CDR3 has 15 amino acids. V lost 5 bases to trimming and J lost 6 bases, with 20 bases between them. In germline, CDR1 is PRHDT, CDR2 FYEKMQ (reference sequence). CDR3 sequence: CASSPNPEQGGEQYF. The CDR3 DNA sequence: TGTGCCAGCAGCCCCAACCCCGAACAGGGTGGCGAGCAGTACTTC.

V is TRBV29-1 and J is TRBJ2-3, with D unclear. Per the germline V gene, CDR1 is SQVTM and CDR2 is ANQGSEA. The CDR3 sequence is 13 residues long. Trimming took 4 bases from V and 2 from J, leaving 10 bases between them. CDR3 protein: CSVGAENTDTQYF. The CDR3 DNA sequence: TGCAGCGTTGGGGCAGAAAACACAGATACGCAGTATTTT.

The rearrangement joins TRBV28 to TRBJ1-5; TRBD1 aligns across 9 bases. Germline V gives CDR1 MDHEN, CDR2 SYDVKM. This CDR3 spans 17 amino acids. V gave up 2 bases and J gave up 0 bases; unmatched junction bases: 5. The DNA of the CDR3 is TGTGCCAGCAGTTTACTTGGGACAGGGTATAGCAATCAGCCCCAGCATTTT. Its protein is CASSLLGTGYSNQPQHF.

This clone was seen a handful of times. The CDR3 reads CAISEGTGDTQPQHF. The CDR3 DNA sequence: TGTGCCATCAGTGAGGGGACAGGAGATACTCAGCCCCAGCATTTT. The chain joins TRBV10-3 to TRBJ1-5, with 8 bases that match TRBD1. This CDR3 has 15 amino acids. V was clipped by 2 bases and J by 6 bases; unmatched bases: 6. Germline CDR1 ENHRY, CDR2 SYGVKD.

The gene calls are TRBV7-8 and TRBJ1-5, with TRBD1 identical over 7 bases. Germline V gene lookup returns CDR1 SGHVS and CDR2 FQNEAQ. With 2 bases clipped from V and 0 bases from J, the junction kept 10 bases outside the gene matches. The CDR3 length is 18 residues. CDR3 sequence (DNA): TGTGCCAGCAGCTTACTACAGGGGACCTCTATTAGCAATCAGCCCCAGCATTTT. Protein sequence: CASSLLQGTSISNQPQHF.

This sequence joins TRBV10-3 and TRBJ2-1, with D tentatively TRBD1 (6 bases). The V gene lost 3 bases and the J gene lost 6 bases, with 9 bases spanning the gap. Germline values: CDR1 ENHRY, CDR2 SYGVKD. CDR3 size: 13 residues. CDR3 DNA sequence: TGTGCCATCAGTGATACAGGGATCAATGAGCAGTTCTTC. It translates to CAISDTGINEQFF.